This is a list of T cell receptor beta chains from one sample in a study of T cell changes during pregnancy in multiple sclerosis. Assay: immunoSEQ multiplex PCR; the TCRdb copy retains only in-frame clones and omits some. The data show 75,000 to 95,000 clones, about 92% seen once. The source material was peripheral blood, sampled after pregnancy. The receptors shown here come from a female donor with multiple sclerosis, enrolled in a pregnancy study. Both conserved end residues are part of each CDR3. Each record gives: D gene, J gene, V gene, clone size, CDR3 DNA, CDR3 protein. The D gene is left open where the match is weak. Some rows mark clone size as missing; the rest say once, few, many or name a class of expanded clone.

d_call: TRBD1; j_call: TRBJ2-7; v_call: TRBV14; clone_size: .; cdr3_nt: TGTGCCAGCAGCCTAGACAGGGGCACTCGCTCCTACGAGCAGTACTTC; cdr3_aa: CASSLDRGTRSYEQYF
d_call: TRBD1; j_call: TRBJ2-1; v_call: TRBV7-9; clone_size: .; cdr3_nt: TGTGCCAGCAGCGATACAGGGGACTCCTACAATGAGCAGTTCTTC; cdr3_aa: CASSDTGDSYNEQFF
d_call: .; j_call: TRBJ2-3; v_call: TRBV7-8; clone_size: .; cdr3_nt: TGTGCCAGCAGCCCTAGTAGGGATACGCAGTATTTT; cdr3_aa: CASSPSRDTQYF
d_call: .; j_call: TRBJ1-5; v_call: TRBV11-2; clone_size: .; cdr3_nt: TGTGCCAGCAGCTTTCTACGTCAGCCCCAGCATTTT; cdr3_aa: CASSFLRQPQHF
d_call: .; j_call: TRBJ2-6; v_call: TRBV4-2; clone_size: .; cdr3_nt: TGTGCCAGCAGCCAAGAACTCTCTGGGGCCAACGTCCTGACTTTC; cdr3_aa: CASSQELSGANVLTF
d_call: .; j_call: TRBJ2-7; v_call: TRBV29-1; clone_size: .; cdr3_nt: TGCAGCGTAATCCCAAGTCCCGGCGAGCAGTACTTC; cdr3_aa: CSVIPSPGEQYF
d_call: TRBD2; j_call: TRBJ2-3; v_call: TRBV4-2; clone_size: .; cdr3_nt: TGTGCCAGCAGCTTTACTAGCGGGGGCGCACCAGATAGCACAGATACGCAGTATTTT; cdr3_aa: CASSFTSGGAPDSTDTQYF
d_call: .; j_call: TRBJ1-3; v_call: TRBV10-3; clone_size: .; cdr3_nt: TGTGCCATCAGGGGGGAGGGACACTCTGGAAACACCATATATTTT; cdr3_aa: CAIRGEGHSGNTIYF
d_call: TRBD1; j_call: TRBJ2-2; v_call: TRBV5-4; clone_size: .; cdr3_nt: TGTGCCAGCAGCTTCCGGGACAGGGGATACACCGGGGAGCTGTTTTTT; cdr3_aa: CASSFRDRGYTGELFF
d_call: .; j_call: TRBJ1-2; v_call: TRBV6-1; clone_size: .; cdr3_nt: TGTGCCAGCAGTGAGACACATAACTATGGCTACACCTTC; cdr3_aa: CASSETHNYGYTF
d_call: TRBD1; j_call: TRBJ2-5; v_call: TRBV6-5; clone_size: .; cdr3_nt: TGTGCCAGCAGTTATTGGGACAGGGAGCAAGAGACCCAGTACTTC; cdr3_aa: CASSYWDREQETQYF
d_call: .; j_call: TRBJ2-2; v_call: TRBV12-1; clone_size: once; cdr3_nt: TGTGCCAGCAGCTTTAGCGGATTTTCCACCGGGGAGCTGTTTTTT; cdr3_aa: CASSFSGFSTGELFF
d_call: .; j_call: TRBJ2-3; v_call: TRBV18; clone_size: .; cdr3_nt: TGTGCCAGCTCAAGCATGGGCGGGGCTATGTCAGATACGCAGTATTTT; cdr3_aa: CASSSMGGAMSDTQYF
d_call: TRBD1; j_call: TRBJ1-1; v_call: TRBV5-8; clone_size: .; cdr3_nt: TGTGCCAGCAGCCATGACAGGGGCAGGGCACGGATGAACACTGAAGCTTTCTTT; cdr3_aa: CASSHDRGRARMNTEAFF
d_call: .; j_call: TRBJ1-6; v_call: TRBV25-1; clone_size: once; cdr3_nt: TGTGCCAGCAGTGCTACAGGAATCTCCGCTAATTCACCCCTCCACTTT; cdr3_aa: CASSATGISANSPLHF
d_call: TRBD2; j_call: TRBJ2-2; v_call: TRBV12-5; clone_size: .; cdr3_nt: TGTGCTAGTGGTTCGTGGCGGGGGGCGAGCACCGGGGAGCTGTTTTTT; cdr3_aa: CASGSWRGASTGELFF
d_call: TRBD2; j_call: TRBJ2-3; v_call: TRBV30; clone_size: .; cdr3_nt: TGTGCCTGGGGGGGGGTCCCCTACACAGATACGCAGTATTTT; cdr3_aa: CAWGGVPYTDTQYF
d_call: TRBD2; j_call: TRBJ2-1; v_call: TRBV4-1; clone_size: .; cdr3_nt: TGCGCCAGCAGCCATGCCACTAGCGGGAGTTGGTATGAGCAGTTCTTC; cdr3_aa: CASSHATSGSWYEQFF
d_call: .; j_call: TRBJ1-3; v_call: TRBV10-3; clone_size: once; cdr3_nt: TGTGCCATCAGCGCTGCAGGGTCTGGAAACACCATATATTTT; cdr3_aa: CAISAAGSGNTIYF
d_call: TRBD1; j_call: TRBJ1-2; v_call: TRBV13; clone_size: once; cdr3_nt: TGTGCCAGCAGCCAGCCCTACCTAGGACAGGGAGGCTATGGCTACACCTTC; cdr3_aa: CASSQPYLGQGGYGYTF
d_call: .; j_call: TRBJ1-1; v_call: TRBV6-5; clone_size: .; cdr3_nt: TGTGCCAGCAGTTATTGGGAGGCGAACACTGAAGCTTTCTTT; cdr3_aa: CASSYWEANTEAFF
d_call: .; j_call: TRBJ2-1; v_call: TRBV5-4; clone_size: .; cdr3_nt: TGTGCCAGCAGCTTGGGGGGGCTAGCGGAGTTCTGGGCCTACAATGAGCAGTTCTTC; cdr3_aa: CASSLGGLAEFWAYNEQFF
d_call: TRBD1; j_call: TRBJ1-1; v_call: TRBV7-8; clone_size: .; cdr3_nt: TGTGCCAGCAGCCCTGACAGGGTCACTGAAGCTTTCTTT; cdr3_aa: CASSPDRVTEAFF
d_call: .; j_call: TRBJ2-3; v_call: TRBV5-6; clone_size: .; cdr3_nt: TGTGCCAGCAGCCCTACTTCCTACGATACGCAGTATTTT; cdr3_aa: CASSPTSYDTQYF
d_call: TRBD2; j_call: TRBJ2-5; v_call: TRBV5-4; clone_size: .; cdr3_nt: TGTGCCAGCAGCGAGGCACCTAGCGGACAAGAGACCCAGTACTTC; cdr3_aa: CASSEAPSGQETQYF
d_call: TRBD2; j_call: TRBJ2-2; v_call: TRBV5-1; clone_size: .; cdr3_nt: TGCGCCAGCAGAGGGGTAGCGGGAGTCCCCGGGGAGCTGTTTTTT; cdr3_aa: CASRGVAGVPGELFF
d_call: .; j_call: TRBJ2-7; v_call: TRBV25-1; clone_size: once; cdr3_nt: TGTGCCAGCAGTGGCCCAGGGGTCTACGAGCAGTACTTC; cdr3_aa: CASSGPGVYEQYF
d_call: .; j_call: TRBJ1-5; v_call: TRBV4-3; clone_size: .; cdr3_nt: TGCGCCAGCAGCCAATCCCCCGATCAGCCCCAGCATTTT; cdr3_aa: CASSQSPDQPQHF
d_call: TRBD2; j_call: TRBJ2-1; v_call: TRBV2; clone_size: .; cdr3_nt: TGTGCCAGCAGTGATATAGGGACTAGCGTTTCTTACAATGAGCAGTTCTTC; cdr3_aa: CASSDIGTSVSYNEQFF
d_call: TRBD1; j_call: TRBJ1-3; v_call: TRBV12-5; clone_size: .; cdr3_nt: TGTGCTAGTGGTCGCACCGGGACAGGCTCTGGAAACACCATATATTTT; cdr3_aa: CASGRTGTGSGNTIYF
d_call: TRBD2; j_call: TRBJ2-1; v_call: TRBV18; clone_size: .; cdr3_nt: TGTGCCAGCTCACCGGGACTAAACAATGAGCAGTTCTTC; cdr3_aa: CASSPGLNNEQFF
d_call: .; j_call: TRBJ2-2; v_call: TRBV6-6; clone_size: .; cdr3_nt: TGTGCCAGCAGTCCCTTCACCGGGGAGCTGTTTTTT; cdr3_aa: CASSPFTGELFF
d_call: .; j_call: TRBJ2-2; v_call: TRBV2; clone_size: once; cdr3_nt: TGTGCCAGCAGCCGGGACTCCTACACCGGGGAGCTGTTTTTT; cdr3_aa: CASSRDSYTGELFF
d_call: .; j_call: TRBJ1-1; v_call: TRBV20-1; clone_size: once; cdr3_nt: TGCAGTGCCCAGGGGAACGGTCGAGCTTTCTTT; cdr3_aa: CSAQGNGRAFF
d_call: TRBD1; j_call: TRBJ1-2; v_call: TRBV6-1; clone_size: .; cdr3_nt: TGTGCCAGCGATTCGACAGGGGGCGAGTGGGCTGGCTACACCTTC; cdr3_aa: CASDSTGGEWAGYTF